Listed below are T cell receptor beta chains from one sample, sequenced in a study of blood T cells in healthy people across ages. Via MiXCR, TCRdb re-called the 5' RACE reads, giving one row per CDR3 protein. The table shows approximately 830,000 distinct CDR3 sequences, with around 62% occurring only once. Sequencing used blood. All receptors derive from a man younger than 45 in good health. Each CDR3 is given with its conserved first and last residue. D genes are given only for firm matches.

NA TRBJ1-2 TRBV21-1 14 CASSANRENYGYTF TGTGCCAGCAGCGCAAACAGGGAGAACTATGGCTACACCTTC
NA TRBJ1-5 TRBV6-2/TRBV6-3 14 CASRDGPNNQPQHF TGTGCCAGCAGGGACGGACCAAACAATCAGCCCCAGCATTTT
NA TRBJ1-2 TRBV7-9 12 CATPLGTYGYTF TGTGCCACCCCGCTTGGGACCTATGGCTACACCTTC
TRBD2 TRBJ2-4 TRBV4-3 17 CASSQDLSGGAWNVQYF TGCGCCAGCAGCCAAGATCTTTCCGGGGGGGCTTGGAACGTTCAGTACTTC
TRBD1 TRBJ2-1 TRBV4-2 17 CASSQDPWDRGSNEQFF TGTGCCAGCAGCCAAGATCCTTGGGACAGGGGTTCCAATGAGCAGTTCTTC
TRBD1 TRBJ2-2 TRBV12-3/TRBV12-4 16 CASSLETGGLTGELFF TGTGCCAGCAGTTTGGAGACAGGGGGCCTAACCGGGGAGCTGTTTTTT
TRBD1 TRBJ2-3 TRBV7-8 16 CASSLGTGAFTDTQYF TGTGCCAGCAGCTTGGGGACAGGGGCGTTCACAGATACGCAGTATTTT
NA TRBJ1-2 TRBV12-3/TRBV12-4 14 CASSQNEANYGYTF TGTGCCAGCAGCCAGAACGAAGCTAACTATGGCTACACCTTC
NA TRBJ2-7 TRBV4-3 15 CASSQELHSSYEQYF TGCGCCAGCAGCCAAGAGTTACACAGCTCCTACGAGCAGTACTTC
NA TRBJ2-7 TRBV6-2/TRBV6-3 13 CASTDGLSYEQYF TGTGCCAGCACCGACGGACTCTCCTACGAGCAGTACTTC